The TCR beta chain described here comes from a study of blood T cell repertoires in COVID-19. Whole-study context: Spain, Italy and the United States supplied samples that represented acute and convalescent COVID-19. PBMCs, B-cell-depleted T cells, or T cells provided the cDNA or gDNA that made up the material.

CDR1 and CDR2 (germline): SGHTS, YDEGEE. Losses at the gene ends were 3 bases for V and 4 bases for J; bases not matched to a gene: 4. The CDR3 runs to 14 residues. How the authors handled the data: Estimated nucleated cell counts came from reference gene primer amplification. Clones were sequenced by immunoSEQ multiplex PCR, and TCRdb holds only the in-frame ones, with some missing. V and J calls and clone size are as listed in that table; D and trimming were resolved from the DNA. In the table there are under 350,000 clones, approximately 83% of which are singletons. This chain joins TRBV5-8 and TRBJ1-5, with 7 bases aligning to TRBD1. The clonotype comes from a human donor in a cohort sampled during active COVID-19. Sequencing input: peripheral blood. The CDR3 is CASSYRTGNQPQHF. Here the CDR3 DNA reads TGTGCCAGCAGCTACCGGACAGGAAATCAGCCCCAGCATTTT.